A single TCR beta chain is shown here with its context. Its antigen is undetermined. This record comes from a study of T-cell memory formation after mild COVID-19. As for the study in general: Largely, the TCR clusters proved donor specific.

The authors produced TCR alpha and TCR beta cDNA libraries with sample barcodes and UMIs by 5'RACE using constant-segment primers. In TCRdb, the 5' RACE reads were re-called with MiXCR into one record per CDR3 protein. The data contain around 340,000 distinct CDR3 sequences, 20% to 25% of them singletons. General study results and limits: Memory from before infection featured some responding clones, which suggests cross-reactive memory joined. The authors did not confirm SARS-CoV-2 specificity of second-wave clones peaking day 37.

The ends lost 5 bases at V and 1 base at J; junction bases unmatched: 3. CDR1 is MGHRA, CDR2 YSYEKL, per germline. This CDR3 region has 15 residues. Sequenced input: PBMCs or a T cell subset sorted from them (not recorded which). V is TRBV4-1 and J is TRBJ2-5; 11 nucleotides match TRBD1. The sequence came from an adult woman who had mild COVID-19 (a few samples of this study predate the infection). Cell type and time point are not known. The CDR3 bases are TGCGCCAGCAGCAAGGGACAGGGGGGCCAAGAGACCCAGTACTTC. It specifies CASSKGQGGQETQYF.